This TCR beta chain was obtained from a study of PD-L1 blockade in urothelial cancer. The repertoire was sequenced with immunoSEQ multiplex PCR; TCRdb's copy has only in-frame clones and lacks some. The sample contains 60,000 to 75,000 clones, 80% to 85% of which appear only once. Indicated time point: pretreatment peripheral blood. Sequenced here: PBMCs, sampled around atezolizumab (anti-PD-L1) treatment. The origin of this receptor is a woman aged 70 to 79 with urothelial cancer.

The CDR3 DNA is TGTGCCAGCAGCCCCGGGACAGGGATAAAGACCCAGTACTTC. Translated: CASSPGTGIKTQYF. This chain joins TRBV7-8 and TRBJ2-5; 9 bases are shared with TRBD1. The CDR3 covers 14 residues. Trimming cost V 5 bases and J 6 bases; bases outside gene matches: 7. Germline V gene sequence: CDR1 SGHVS, CDR2 FQNEAQ. The full variable domain, completed using reference TRBV7-8 and TRBJ2-5, is GAGVSQSPRYKVAKRGQDVALRCDPISGHVSLFWYQQALGQGPEFLTYFQNEAQLDKSGLPSDRFFAERPEGSVSTLKIQRTQQEDSAVYLCASSPGTGIKTQYFGPGTRLLVL.